The rows below give T cell receptor beta chains drawn from one sample of a study of shared clonotypes between healthy human individuals. Assay: immunoSEQ multiplex PCR; the TCRdb copy retains only in-frame clones and omits some. The sample consists of a few million clones, just over 90% of them appearing once. The sequencing sample was made of naive CD8+ T cells from PBMCs. Every receptor here comes from a young man in good health. Some clones in this sample may be carry-over from other donors' samples. CDR3s include the opening cysteine and the closing phenylalanine or tryptophan. A D gene is named only where the DNA matches it firmly. Clone size appears in some rows only: once, few, many, or a class for an expanded clone.

abundance | j_gene | v_gene | d_gene | CDR3nt | CDR3aa
- | TRBJ2-3 | TRBV6-6 | - | TGTGCCAGCAGTTACGGGACACCAGGGCCAGATACGCAGTATTTT | CASSYGTPGPDTQYF
- | TRBJ2-7 | TRBV6-6 | TRBD2 | TGTGCCAGCAGTTCCGGGACTAGGGGAACCTACGAGCAGTACTTC | CASSSGTRGTYEQYF
- | TRBJ1-2 | TRBV4-3 | - | TGCGCCATTCGTAGGGGCTACACCTTC | CAIRRGYTF
- | TRBJ1-2 | TRBV28 | - | TGTGCCAGCAGTTTGTTAAGCGCGGCGAACTATGGCTACACCTTC | CASSLLSAANYGYTF
- | TRBJ1-5 | TRBV6-5 | - | TGTGCCAGCAGTTACTCACTTGGGGCCAATCAGCCCCAGCATTTT | CASSYSLGANQPQHF
- | TRBJ1-2 | TRBV7-2 | - | TGTGCCAGCAGCTTAGAAGGACTCTTGTATGGCTACACCTTC | CASSLEGLLYGYTF
- | TRBJ2-1 | TRBV29-1 | - | TGCAGCGTTGAACAGGGGGAGGCCTACAATGAGCAGTTCTTC | CSVEQGEAYNEQFF
- | TRBJ2-2 | TRBV11-2 | - | TGTGCCAGCAGCCTCCGACAGGAAACGAACACCGGGGAGCTGTTTTTT | CASSLRQETNTGELFF
- | TRBJ1-1 | TRBV7-9 | - | TGTGCCAGCAGCGCTCCAGGGGAAACCGAAGCTTTCTTT | CASSAPGETEAFF
- | TRBJ2-7 | TRBV27 | TRBD2 | TGTGCCAGCAGTTTATTGGGACTAGCCGACGACGAGCAGTACTTC | CASSLLGLADDEQYF
- | TRBJ1-1 | TRBV7-9 | TRBD1 | TGTGCCAGCCACAGGGGCGGGAACACTGAAGCTTTCTTT | CASHRGGNTEAFF
- | TRBJ2-7 | TRBV27 | - | TGTGCCAGCAGTTTATCGCAGGGGGGATACGAGCAGTACTTC | CASSLSQGGYEQYF
- | TRBJ1-1 | TRBV5-6 | TRBD1 | TGTGCCAGCTTCCCGGGACAGGGGGCGACTGAAGCTTTCTTT | CASFPGQGATEAFF
- | TRBJ2-1 | TRBV19 | TRBD2 | TGTGCCAGTAGCCCCTTGGGGGGGACTAGCGAAGGAATGGGCAATGAGCAGTTCTTC | CASSPLGGTSEGMGNEQFF
once | TRBJ2-3 | TRBV9 | TRBD2 | TGTGCCAGCAGCGTAGGTAGCGGGAGGACAGATACGCAGTATTTT | CASSVGSGRTDTQYF
- | TRBJ2-7 | TRBV29-1 | TRBD1 | TGCAGCGTGGCCGGACAGGACGAGCAGTACTTC | CSVAGQDEQYF
once | TRBJ1-3 | TRBV4-3 | - | TGCGCCAGCAGCCAGGGTTCTTCTGGAAACACCATATATTTT | CASSQGSSGNTIYF
- | TRBJ2-7 | TRBV30 | TRBD2 | TGTGCCTGGAGTGGTCGGGGGGGCAGCGAGCAGTACTTC | CAWSGRGGSEQYF
- | TRBJ2-7 | TRBV10-3 | - | TGTGCCATCAGCGAGGACAGATACGAGCAGTACTTC | CAISEDRYEQYF
- | TRBJ2-7 | TRBV28 | TRBD1 | TGTGCCAGCCAAGACAGGGGCTCAGTCTACGAGCAGTACTTC | CASQDRGSVYEQYF
- | TRBJ2-7 | TRBV6-5 | - | TGTGCCACCCAGAGGGGGACCTACGAGCAGTACTTC | CATQRGTYEQYF
- | TRBJ1-2 | TRBV7-6 | - | TGTGCCAGCACCCCCCTCGGGACTGACTATGGCTACACCTTC | CASTPLGTDYGYTF
once | TRBJ1-1 | TRBV7-9 | - | TGTGCCAGCAGCTTGGGGACATCGAACACTGAAGCTTTCTTT | CASSLGTSNTEAFF
- | TRBJ1-3 | TRBV7-9 | TRBD1 | TGTGCCAGCAGCGGACAGGGGGCCAAGGCGAACACCATATATTTT | CASSGQGAKANTIYF
once | TRBJ2-1 | TRBV4-2 | - | TGTGCCAGCAGCCAAGCGGCCAATGAGCAGTTCTTC | CASSQAANEQFF
- | TRBJ2-1 | TRBV4-3 | - | TGCGCCAGCAGCCAAGATCAGGCGGCGATGGTTGAGCAGTTCTTC | CASSQDQAAMVEQFF
- | TRBJ1-1 | TRBV10-2 | - | TGCGCCAGCGGGGCGTCCCTATTCTACACTGAAGCTTTCTTT | CASGASLFYTEAFF
- | TRBJ2-1 | TRBV5-5 | - | TGTGCCAGCAGCTTGTCCACTACCCTCTACAATGAGCAGTTCTTC | CASSLSTTLYNEQFF
- | TRBJ2-7 | TRBV7-2 | TRBD2 | TGTGCCAGCAGCGACGGGTGGGCTAGCGGCTACGAGCAGTACTTC | CASSDGWASGYEQYF
- | TRBJ2-7 | TRBV5-1 | TRBD2 | TGCGCCAGCAGCGCGTCGAGGACTAGGGTATACGAGCAGTACTTC | CASSASRTRVYEQYF
- | TRBJ2-3 | TRBV19 | - | TGTGCCAGTAGTATAGTACTAGTTTCCACAGATACGCAGTATTTT | CASSIVLVSTDTQYF